Sequencing of this T cell receptor (gamma chain) was carried out in a study of γδ T cells in repeated Plasmodium falciparum infection. Study information: Donors were malaria-exposed Malian children or age- and gender-matched Australian children. Malian gammadelta TCRs were studied during no-transmission periods and across acute malaria episodes. Over roughly 640 days, donors received four mosquito-bite P. falciparum NF54 infections. Study-wide points: Donors in Mali lived in a small rural village, largely one ethnic group.

At least ten counts were recorded for this clone. Its antigen remains unknown. The protein recorded in TCRdb matches a much larger clone and deviates from this DNA's translation at residue 2, suggesting a read error; the protein here is obtained by translating the DNA. With CATT, TCRdb re-called clones from the multiplex PCR reads. Of about 30,000 gamma-chain clones in the sample, roughly 1.4% were seen once. Gammadelta T cells were flow-sorted from PBMC into Vgamma9/Vdelta2+ and Vdelta2-negative populations for bulk analysis. CDR3 size: 15 residues. The V gene's germline CDR1 is GITISATS and CDR2 ISYDGTV (reference sequence).

Input material: gamma-delta T cells from blood. The clonotype comes from a pool of human donors (malaria-infected and uninfected, not separated). This chain connects TRGV9 to TRGJP. The CDR3 sequence: CTLWVEELGKKIKVF. The CDR3 coding sequence is TGTACCTTGTGGGTCGAAGAGTTGGGCAAAAAAATCAAGGTATTT.